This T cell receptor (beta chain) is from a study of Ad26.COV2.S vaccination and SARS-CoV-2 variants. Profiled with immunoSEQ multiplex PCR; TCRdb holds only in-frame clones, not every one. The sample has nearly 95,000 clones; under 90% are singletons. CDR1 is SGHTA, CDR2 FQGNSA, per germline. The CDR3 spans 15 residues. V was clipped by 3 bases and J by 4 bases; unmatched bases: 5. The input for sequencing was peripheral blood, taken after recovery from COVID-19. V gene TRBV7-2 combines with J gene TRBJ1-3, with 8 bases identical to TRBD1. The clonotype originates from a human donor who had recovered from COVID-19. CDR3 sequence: CASSLVTGAGNTIYF. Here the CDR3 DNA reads TGTGCCAGCAGCTTGGTGACAGGGGCGGGAAACACCATATATTTT. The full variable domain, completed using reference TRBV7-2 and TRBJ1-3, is GAGVSQSPSNKVTEKGKDVELRCDPISGHTALYWYRQSLGQGLEFLIYFQGNSAPDKSGLPSDRFSAERTGGSVSTLTIQRTQQEDSAVYLCASSLVTGAGNTIYFGEGSWLTVV.